Below are 19 T cell receptor beta chains sequenced from a single sample in a study of regulatory T cells in long-lasting Graves disease. Documented time point: persistent/refractory GD, antithyroid drugs over 5 years with positive TRAb. PBMC RNA was the source of the TCR library. Researchers made TCR beta libraries by using iRepertoire HTBI primers and running Arm-PCR on CDR3 regions. TCRdb analysed the multiplex PCR reads with MiXCR anew, one entry per CDR3 protein. The sample consists of hundreds of thousands of distinct CDR3 sequences, around 21% of them appearing once. Specimen: peripheral blood mononuclear cells (PBMCs), collected when the disease was refractory, from a patient treated with antithyroid drugs. These receptors were obtained from a female donor with Graves disease.

This clonotype showed up many times. The chain employs TRBV29-1 and TRBJ1-2; D perhaps matches TRBD1 (5 bases). CDR3 length: 13 amino acids. Looked up from germline, CDR1 is SQVTM and CDR2 is ANQGSEA. The V end was cut by 7 bases, the J end by 5 bases, with 17 bases between. The CDR3 DNA sequence: TGCAGCGCCGACCGGGACGGATTGTATGGCTACACCTTC. Its translation is CSADRDGLYGYTF.

There are many counts of this clonotype. The CDR3 spells CASSGGGVNTEAFF. The CDR3 DNA reads TGTGCCAGCAGTGGGGGCGGGGTGAACACTGAAGCTTTCTTT. V gene TRBV2 combines with J gene TRBJ1-1; the D gene is possibly TRBD1 (5 bases). The germline V and J ends were trimmed by 4 bases and 0 bases, with 9 bases remaining between them. CDR1 and CDR2 (germline): SNHLY, FYNNEI. This CDR3 comprises 14 residues.

The gene calls are TRBV4-1 and TRBJ1-2, with a possible D match to TRBD1 (5 bases). This CDR3 is built from 15 residues. Trimming removed 0 bases from V and 3 bases from J, with 11 bases in between. Germline V gene lookup returns CDR1 MGHRA and CDR2 YSYEKL. The CDR3 bases are TGCGCCAGCAGCCAAGATACAGGCGAACACTATGGCTACACCTTC. Amino acid sequence: CASSQDTGEHYGYTF.

This clonotype has ten or more counts. The J gene is TRBJ2-7, the V gene TRBV28; a possible D gene is TRBD2 (5 bases). CDR3 length equals 14 residues. V gave up 6 bases and J gave up 6 bases, with 18 bases separating them. The V gene's germline CDR1 is MDHEN and CDR2 SYDVKM. In DNA, the CDR3 is TGTGCCAGCAGCCCGGGATCGGTCATCTCCGAGCAGTACTTC. Translation gives CASSPGSVISEQYF. The full variable domain, in which reference TRBV28 and TRBJ2-7 provide the parts outside the CDR3, is DVKVTQSSRYLVKRTGEKVFLECVQDMDHENMFWYRQDPGLGLRLIYFSYDVKMKEKGDIPEGYSVSREKKERFSLILESASTNQTSMYLCASSPGSVISEQYFGPGTRLTVT.

The table lists this clonotype with a count of one. The chain employs TRBV5-6 and TRBJ2-7, with 9 bases identical to TRBD2. The CDR3 is 21 residues long. Germline CDR1 reads SGHDT; CDR2 reads YYEEEE. J was trimmed by 0 bases and V by 1 base; bases with no gene match: 20. This CDR3 is CASSLRGGRIPSGDSSYEQYF. The CDR3 coding sequence is TGTGCCAGCAGCTTGCGAGGCGGCAGGATACCTAGCGGGGACAGCTCCTACGAGCAGTACTTC. Full variable domain (remainder filled in from reference TRBV5-6 and TRBJ2-7): DAGVTQSPTHLIKTRGQQVTLRCSPKSGHDTVSWYQQALGQGPQFIFQYYEEEERQRGNFPDRFSGHQFPNYSSELNVNALLLGDSALYLCASSLRGGRIPSGDSSYEQYFGPGTRLTVT.

Ten or more counts support this clonotype. The chain has TRBV28 and TRBJ2-5, with no clear D. Trimming removed 6 bases from V and 2 bases from J, with 16 bases in between. The CDR3 has 15 residues. CDR1 MDHEN and CDR2 SYDVKM come from the germline V gene. In nucleotides, the CDR3 is TGTGCCAGCAGCCTCGATAGGACCGATCAAGAGACCCAGTACTTC. This translates into CASSLDRTDQETQYF.

This chain uses TRBV20-1 with TRBJ1-5; 7 positions match TRBD1. CDR1 DFQATT and CDR2 SNEGSKA come from the germline V gene (reference sequence). The CDR3 is made up of 14 amino acids. Unmatched junction bases numbered 5, after V lost 0 bases and J lost 6 bases. DNA of the CDR3: TGCAGTGCTAGAGATCAGGGGGTAGGTCAGCCCCAGCATTTT. Amino acid sequence: CSARDQGVGQPQHF.

The CDR3 loop reads CASSAGSGIAKNIQYF. CDR3 nucleotide sequence: TGTGCCAGCAGTGCGGGCAGCGGTATAGCCAAAAACATTCAGTACTTC. The rearrangement uses TRBV27 and TRBJ2-4; possible D gene TRBD2, 5 bases. CDR1 is MNHEY, CDR2 SMNVEV, per germline (reference sequence). V shed 5 bases and J shed 0 bases, with 14 bases lying between them. This CDR3 has 16 amino acids.

This clonotype was counted at least ten times. V and J are TRBV28 and TRBJ1-5; D unresolved. This CDR3 region has 15 residues. V lost 2 bases and J 4 bases, leaving 12 bases between the germline ends. Germline CDR1 and CDR2: MDHEN and SYDVKM. The CDR3 here is CASSLSGDLNQPQHF. The CDR3 DNA reads as TGTGCCAGCAGTTTAAGTGGAGATCTAAATCAGCCCCAGCATTTT.

The chain has TRBV2 and TRBJ2-6; D unresolved. The CDR3 has 17 amino acids. V was cut by 10 bases and J by 3 bases, with 22 bases left in between. Germline V gene data show CDR1 as SNHLY and CDR2 as FYNNEI. This CDR3 is CATKARASRGGANVLTF. The CDR3 DNA is TGTGCCACCAAAGCTAGGGCGTCCAGAGGTGGGGCCAACGTCCTGACTTTC. The entire variable domain, with the rest obtained from reference TRBV2 and TRBJ2-6, is as follows: EPEVTQTPSHQVTQMGQEVILRCVPISNHLYFYWYRQILGQKVEFLVSFYNNEISEKSEIFDDQFSVERPDGSNFTLKIRSTKLEDSAMYFCATKARASRGGANVLTFGAGSRLTVL.

This clonotype was seen ten or more times. The genes are TRBV28 and TRBJ1-5, with TRBD1 matching over 8 bases. This CDR3 comprises 15 residues. Losses at the gene ends were 5 bases for V and 2 bases for J; bases not matched to a gene: 5. From germline, CDR1 is MDHEN and CDR2 SYDVKM. The CDR3 reads CASSGRDRRNQPQHF. CDR3 nucleotides: TGTGCCAGCAGTGGCCGGGACAGGCGCAATCAGCCCCAGCATTTT.

This clonotype has just a few counts. One junction end disagrees with the germline gene, perhaps due to a read error. The V and J genes are TRBV10-3 and TRBJ2-4; D might be TRBD1 or TRBD2, each matching 5 bases. The CDR3 is 14 residues long. Germline V gene lookup returns CDR1 ENHRY and CDR2 SYGVKD. CDR3 residues: CAINEGQPKNIQYF. Here the CDR3 DNA reads TGTGCCATCAATGAGGGGCAGCCCAAAAACATTCAGTACTTC.

On this clonotype: This could be a read error, since a much larger clone is one nucleotide away. V usage is TRBV28 and J usage is TRBJ1-2; 7 bases match TRBD1. Germline V CDR1 and CDR2: MDHEN, SYDVKM. This CDR3 is built from 14 residues. The CDR3 DNA reads TGTGCCAGCACCCTAGGGACAGCGAACGATGGCTGCACCTTC. This gives the protein CASTLGTANDGCTF.

This clonotype was seen a few times. V usage is TRBV19 and J usage is TRBJ2-2; D remains ambiguous. From germline, CDR1 is LNHDA and CDR2 SQIVND (reference sequence). Trimming stripped 4 bases from V and 6 bases from J, with 15 bases between. This CDR3 region has 15 residues. The CDR3 region has the DNA TGTGCCAGTAGTAGCACATCCGTTAGAGCCGGGGAGCTGTTTTTT. This translates into CASSSTSVRAGELFF.

The chain employs TRBV7-9 and TRBJ2-3, with D unresolved. CDR1 is SEHNR, CDR2 FQNEAQ, per germline (reference sequence). There are 12 residues in the CDR3. Deletions cut 6 bases from V and 5 bases from J, with 9 bases between. The CDR3, as DNA: TGTGCCAGCAGGCCGACGGGAGATACGCAGTATTTT. It specifies CASRPTGDTQYF.

Only a few counts were recorded for this clonotype. The gene calls are TRBV20-1 and TRBJ1-2, with D unclear. The germline CDR1 and CDR2 sequences are DFQATT and SNEGSKA (reference sequence). The CDR3 has 19 residues. V was clipped by 0 bases and J by 1 base, with 24 bases between them. CDR3 nucleotide sequence: TGCAGTGCTAGAGAGCCCCGGCGGACCACTCCCCTACATAACTATGGCTACACCTTC. This sequence encodes CSAREPRRTTPLHNYGYTF.

The sample holds many counts of this clonotype. The chain joins TRBV11-2 to TRBJ2-7; 8 bases are shared with TRBD2. This CDR3 has 15 amino acids. V gave up 8 bases and J gave up 3 bases; unmatched junction bases: 12. The germline CDR1 and CDR2 sequences are SGHAT and FQNNGV. The CDR3 is CASAARASGYYEQYF. CDR3 in DNA: TGTGCCAGCGCTGCTAGGGCTAGCGGGTACTACGAGCAGTACTTC.

In its sample, this clonotype was seen many times. The chain carries TRBV6-1 and TRBJ2-7; TRBD1 matches at 9 bases. This CDR3 contains 14 residues. Looked up from germline, CDR1 is MNHNS and CDR2 is SASEGT. V shed 7 bases, J shed 5 bases, and the junction held 9 bases outside the gene matches. CDR3 in amino acids: CASKPGQGRHEQYF. The CDR3 nucleotides are TGTGCCAGCAAACCGGGACAGGGTAGGCACGAGCAGTACTTC.

The genes are TRBV6-2 or TRBV6-3 and TRBJ2-4; 9 bases agree with TRBD1. CDR3 length equals 17 residues. The germline V gene encodes CDR1 MNHEY and CDR2 SVGEGT. With V trimmed by 5 bases and J by 6 bases, 14 bases remained unmatched. The DNA of the CDR3 is TGTGCCAGCAGTGAATTTGACAGGGGGGTCTTGGGAAACATTCAGTACTTC. Translated, it gives CASSEFDRGVLGNIQYF.